This T cell receptor (beta chain) was captured in a study of Ad26.COV2.S vaccination and SARS-CoV-2 variants. The wider study: Participants got Ad26.COV2.S intramuscularly, once or twice 56 days apart. The study, taken as a whole, reports: Overall T cell responses may have been underestimated by the analyses of TCR breadth and depth. Spike-specific TCR breadth in vaccine recipients exceeded that seen in placebo recipients.

About this clone itself: Its specificity is unknown.

Treatment in this sample: over 15 received Ad26.COV2.S at low or high dose, single or two shots; about 5 received placebo; per-sample allocation not given. Collection of the samples took place on day 63 after the first injection of vaccine or placebo. TCRdb's copy holds only in-frame clones and misses some; the assay was immunoSEQ multiplex PCR. The table records about 680,000 clones, more than 70% of them present only once. The clonotype originates from a person aged 18 to 59 who received the Ad26.COV2.S COVID-19 vaccine or a placebo. The sample in question was peripheral blood, obtained in a trial of Ad26.COV2.S vaccine versus placebo.

In nucleotides, the CDR3 is TGTGCCAGCAGAGGGGGGAGGTATGATGGCTACACCTTC. Translated: CASRGGRYDGYTF. The chain employs TRBV6-5 and TRBJ1-2; maybe TRBD1 (6 bases). Trimming removed 6 bases at V and 6 bases at J, with 14 bases between. The CDR3 extends over 13 amino acids. Germline CDR1 and CDR2: MNHEY and SVGAGI.